The 13 T cell receptor beta chains presented below share a single source sample, sequenced in a study of shared clonotypes between healthy human individuals. Assay: immunoSEQ multiplex PCR; the TCRdb copy retains only in-frame clones and omits some. Of fewer than 550,000 clones listed, about three quarters are singletons. Sample: PBMCs. All receptors come from a woman aged 40 to 50 in good health. Some clones in this sample may be carry-over from other donors' samples.

This chain connects TRBV4-1 to TRBJ2-3, with TRBD2 identical over 13 bases. This CDR3 has 15 residues. CDR1 MGHRA and CDR2 YSYEKL come from the germline V gene. The J segment lost 4 bases and the V segment lost 4 bases, leaving 2 bases of the junction unmatched. Written as DNA, the CDR3 is TGCGCCAGCAGCCGGACTAGCGGGAGTGCAGATACGCAGTATTTT. Residues: CASSRTSGSADTQYF.

The table lists this clone with a count of one. This chain joins TRBV4-2 and TRBJ1-4; no firm D call. The V end lost 3 bases, the J end lost 2 bases, and 16 bases lay between the germline ends. The CDR3 spans 17 residues. Per germline, CDR1 LGHNA and CDR2 YNFKEQ. The chain's CDR3 is CASSQVLFRATNEKLFF. For the CDR3, the DNA is TGTGCCAGCAGCCAGGTCCTTTTCCGTGCGACTAATGAAAAACTGTTTTTT.

The rearrangement joins TRBV2 to TRBJ2-7; no reliable D call. The CDR3 consists of 13 residues. The V and J ends lost 4 bases and 0 bases respectively, with 7 bases between them. In germline, CDR1 is SNHLY, CDR2 FYNNEI. Here the CDR3 DNA reads TGTGCCAGCAGTGGGTCTGGCTCCTACGAGCAGTACTTC. This gives the protein CASSGSGSYEQYF.

V and J are TRBV7-9 and TRBJ2-5; no reliable D call. Germline loops: CDR1 SEHNR, CDR2 FQNEAQ (reference sequence). Trimming removed 5 bases at V and 4 bases at J, with 8 bases between. The CDR3 extends over 12 amino acids. In nucleotides, the CDR3 is TGTGCCAGCAGCCAGCCGGGAGAGACCCAGTACTTC. It encodes CASSQPGETQYF.

The gene calls are TRBV28 and TRBJ1-5; D gene unclear. CDR3 length equals 13 residues. V lost 7 bases, J lost 1 base, and 8 bases lay in between. Germline CDR1 is MDHEN and CDR2 is SYDVKM. CDR3 DNA: TGTGCCAGCAAGGGCCCAAGCAATCAGCCCCAGCATTTT. This sequence encodes CASKGPSNQPQHF.

This chain joins TRBV6-4 and TRBJ2-1; TRBD2 aligns across 9 bases. Germline V lookup: CDR1 MRHNA, CDR2 SNTAGT. The J segment lost 6 bases and the V segment lost 3 bases, leaving 15 bases of the junction unmatched. The length of the CDR3 is 18 residues. The CDR3 sequence is CASSEGRTSVFGGNEQFF. CDR3 in DNA: TGTGCCAGCAGTGAAGGGCGGACTAGCGTTTTTGGTGGCAATGAGCAGTTCTTC.

The rearrangement links TRBV6-5 to TRBJ1-5, with a tentative D call TRBD1 (5 bases). CDR1 is MNHEY, CDR2 SVGAGI, per germline. V lost 2 bases and J 6 bases, leaving 11 bases between the germline ends. The CDR3 runs to 14 residues. DNA for the CDR3: TGTGCCAGCAGTTACCGGGGGTTGGGTCAGCCCCAGCATTTT. This translates into CASSYRGLGQPQHF.

The chain links TRBV9 to TRBJ2-1; D not certain. This CDR3 contains 14 residues. Between the trimmed V and J ends, which lost 0 bases and 8 bases, there was a span of 12 bases. Germline V gene data show CDR1 as SGDLS and CDR2 as YYNGEE. CDR3 DNA: TGTGCCAGCAGCGTAGTGGTTCAATCTGATGAGCAGTTCTTC. Protein sequence: CASSVVVQSDEQFF.

This clone has a handful of counts. This chain uses TRBV10-1 with TRBJ2-7, with D unclear. CDR3 size: 15 residues. Trimming left V 0 bases short and J 2 bases short, with 11 bases between. CDR1 WNHNN and CDR2 SYGVQD come from the germline V gene (reference sequence). Here the CDR3 DNA reads TGCGCCAGCAGTGAGTCCCGGACGGCCCCCTACGAGCAGTACTTC. Translating gives CASSESRTAPYEQYF.

The J gene is TRBJ2-1, the V gene TRBV29-1; unclear D gene. Trimming removed 4 bases from V and 4 bases from J, with 5 bases in between. Germline V gene data show CDR1 as SQVTM and CDR2 as ANQGSEA. The CDR3 has 11 amino acids. The CDR3 nucleotides are TGCAGCGTTGTTGGATACAATGAGCAGTTCTTC. The encoded protein is CSVVGYNEQFF.

The chain couples TRBV6-4 to TRBJ2-1; weak D call: TRBD1 (5 bases). This CDR3 has 15 amino acids. Germline V gives CDR1 MRHNA, CDR2 SNTAGT. Trimming took off 2 bases at V and 2 bases at J, with 10 bases between the two ends. The CDR3 reads CASSDGHGTYNEQFF. The CDR3 bases are TGTGCCAGCAGTGACGGACACGGAACCTACAATGAGCAGTTCTTC.

The J gene is TRBJ2-7, the V gene TRBV5-1; 9 bases fit TRBD2. CDR3 length equals 14 residues. Trimming at V came to 0 bases and at J to 12 bases, leaving 10 bases not matched to a gene. Germline values: CDR1 SGHRS, CDR2 YFSETQ. The CDR3 is CASSLDRAGGSWYF. Here the CDR3 DNA reads TGCGCCAGCAGCTTGGATCGCGCGGGAGGGTCCTGGTACTTC. Looking up the rest from reference TRBV5-1 and TRBJ2-7 gives the full variable domain: KAGVTQTPRYLIKTRGQQVTLSCSPISGHRSVSWYQQTPGQGLQFLFEYFSETQRNKGNFPGRFSGRQFSNSRSEMNVSTLELGDSALYLCASSLDRAGGSWYFGPGTRLTVT.

V is TRBV9 and J is TRBJ1-2, with 9 bases that match TRBD1. This CDR3 spans 15 amino acids. Germline V gene sequence: CDR1 SGDLS, CDR2 YYNGEE. Trimming took 0 bases from V and 7 from J; bases not matched to a gene: 7. The CDR3 region has the DNA TGTGCCAGCAGCGTAGAGTACAGGGGGCCTAGTGGCTACACCTTC. Amino acids: CASSVEYRGPSGYTF.